The 13 T cell receptor beta chains below all came from one sample that was sequenced in a study of control samples from healthy donors and cancer patients. Some clones are missing from TCRdb's copy, which holds only in-frame ones; the method was immunoSEQ multiplex PCR. The table has 350,000 to 450,000 clones, 75% to 95% seen once. Sequenced: PBMCs. These receptors were collected from a man in his forties or fifties with head and neck cancer.

The chain carries TRBV4-2 and TRBJ2-2, with a weak D call TRBD1 (5 bases). The V and J ends lost 4 bases and 0 bases respectively, with 15 bases between them. Germline CDR1 is LGHNA and CDR2 is YNFKEQ. This CDR3 has 17 amino acids. The CDR3 loop is CASSLRQTATNTGELFF. As DNA, the CDR3 is TGTGCCAGCAGCCTACGACAGACCGCGACGAACACCGGGGAGCTGTTTTTT.

V is TRBV13 and J is TRBJ2-3; D is unresolved. The V end lost 4 bases, the J end lost 6 bases, and 14 bases lay between the germline ends. Germline CDR1 is PRHDT and CDR2 is FYEKMQ (reference sequence). This CDR3 spans 14 amino acids. CDR3 sequence reads: CASSSPVARDTQYF. The CDR3, as DNA: TGTGCCAGCAGCTCACCGGTGGCACGCGATACGCAGTATTTT.

In this sample, this clone turned up once. This chain connects TRBV11-1 to TRBJ1-1; 9 nucleotides align to TRBD1. Germline loops: CDR1 SGHAT, CDR2 FQDESV (reference sequence). Unmatched junction bases numbered 0, after V lost 4 bases and J lost 0 bases. The CDR3 loop spans 14 amino acids. CDR3 in amino acids: CASSWDRVNTEAFF. CDR3 sequence (DNA): TGTGCCAGCAGCTGGGACAGGGTGAACACTGAAGCTTTCTTT.

This sequence joins TRBV10-3 and TRBJ2-7, with TRBD2 as a possible D gene (6 bases). Germline V CDR1 and CDR2: ENHRY, SYGVKD. With 10 bases removed from V and 3 bases from J, the gap between germline ends came to 16 bases. CDR3 size: 13 residues. The CDR3 loop reads CATTAREDYEQYF. The DNA for the CDR3 is TGTGCCACCACTGCCAGGGAGGACTACGAGCAGTACTTC.

The chain is built from TRBV4-2 and TRBJ2-7; the D gene is possibly TRBD2 (5 bases). CDR3 length: 15 amino acids. CDR1 and CDR2 from the germline V gene are LGHNA and YNFKEQ. Trimming cost V 2 bases and J 4 bases, with 15 bases left between them. In nucleotides, the CDR3 is TGTGCCAGCAGCCAATTAGACACTGGAGGTTACGAGCAGTACTTC. Protein: CASSQLDTGGYEQYF.

The V and J genes are TRBV6-2 or TRBV6-3 and TRBJ2-1; no firm D call. This CDR3 comprises 11 residues. The V and J ends lost 3 bases and 7 bases respectively, with 4 bases between them. Germline CDR1 is MNHEY and CDR2 is SVGEGT. CDR3 sequence: CASSYDNEQFF. The CDR3 nucleotides read TGTGCCAGCAGTTATGATAATGAGCAGTTCTTC.

This clone was found once. The rearrangement uses TRBV7-8 and TRBJ1-5; 9 bases fit TRBD1. V shed 2 bases, J shed 8 bases, and the junction held 7 bases outside the gene matches. This CDR3 comprises 15 residues. Germline CDR1 reads SGHVS; CDR2 reads FQNEAQ. This chain's CDR3 is CASSLRGQGIEPQHF. CDR3 DNA: TGTGCCAGCAGCTTAAGGGGACAGGGTATAGAGCCCCAGCATTTT.

The V gene is TRBV9, the J gene TRBJ1-3, with D possibly TRBD1 on 6 matching bases. The CDR3 has 15 residues. Germline V CDR1 and CDR2: SGDLS, YYNGEE. Trimming cost V 0 bases and J 3 bases, with 10 bases left between them. This CDR3 reads CASSVGQANGNTIYF. CDR3 DNA sequence: TGTGCCAGCAGCGTAGGACAGGCTAATGGAAACACCATATATTTT.

The chain combines TRBV6-2 or TRBV6-3 with TRBJ1-5; D possibly corresponds to TRBD1 (5 bases). The CDR3 is made up of 12 amino acids. Trimming pared 6 bases from V and 5 bases from J, leaving 8 bases between. Germline V lookup: CDR1 MNHEY, CDR2 SVGEGT. This CDR3 is CASSRGDQPQHF. The CDR3 DNA sequence: TGTGCCAGCAGCCGGGGCGATCAGCCCCAGCATTTT.

The V gene is TRBV10-3, the J gene TRBJ2-7; 10 nucleotides match TRBD1. Germline CDR1 is ENHRY and CDR2 is SYGVKD. The CDR3 sequence is 17 residues long. The V segment lost 4 bases and the J segment 4 bases; nucleotides outside the gene matches: 13. CDR3 in amino acids: CAISVYLGQGENYEQYF. CDR3 coding DNA: TGTGCCATCAGTGTCTACCTCGGACAGGGGGAAAATTACGAGCAGTACTTC.

This sequence joins TRBV16 and TRBJ1-2, with TRBD1 as a possible D gene (6 bases). This CDR3 is 17 amino acids long. Germline V gene data show CDR1 as KGHSY and CDR2 as FQNENV. Trimming left V 0 bases short and J 4 bases short, with 18 bases between. The CDR3 spells CASSQSDEGDWVYGYTF. DNA for the CDR3: TGTGCCAGCAGCCAATCGGATGAGGGGGATTGGGTCTATGGCTACACCTTC.

This chain joins TRBV3-1 (or the pseudogene TRBV3-2) and TRBJ1-6; 8 nucleotides line up with TRBD1. After removal of 2 bases from V and 10 bases from J, the junction contained 7 bases not matched to a gene. Looked up from germline, CDR1 is LGHDT and CDR2 is YNNKEL (reference sequence). This CDR3 comprises 15 residues. CDR3 in amino acids: CASSQRTGSQSPLHF. CDR3 DNA: TGTGCCAGCAGCCAAAGGACAGGGTCCCAATCACCCCTCCACTTT.

This chain links TRBV7-3 with TRBJ1-2; D is undetermined. V lost 5 bases, J lost 0 bases, and 13 bases lay in between. In germline, CDR1 is SGHTA, CDR2 FQGTGA. The CDR3 contains 15 residues. The CDR3 here is CASSPSAGANYGYTF. For the CDR3, the DNA is TGTGCCAGCAGCCCATCGGCGGGAGCTAACTATGGCTACACCTTC. Variable domain in full (rest from reference TRBV7-3 and TRBJ1-2): GAGVSQTPSNKVTEKGKYVELRCDPISGHTALYWYRQSLGQGPEFLIYFQGTGAADDSGLPNDRFFAVRPEGSVSTLKIQRTERGDSAVYLCASSPSAGANYGYTFGSGTRLTVV.